This is a list of T cell receptor beta chains from one sample in a study of blood T cell repertoires in COVID-19. Using immunoSEQ multiplex PCR, the repertoire was profiled, and TCRdb retains in-frame clones only, with some absent. Of 350,000 to 450,000 clones in the sample, around four fifths were seen once. The material sequenced was PBMCs or T cells enriched from blood (not recorded which). These receptors were taken from a woman between 45 and 60 years old who had recovered from COVID-19. Both conserved end residues are part of each CDR3. Each record gives: D gene, clone size, V gene, J gene, CDR3 DNA, CDR3 protein. The D gene is left open where the match is weak. Not all rows give a size; the values are once, few, many and, for expanded clones, a class.

NA	NA	TRBV4-1	TRBJ1-1	TGCGCCAGCAGCCAAACGTTCGGGTACTTGAACACTGAAGCTTTCTTT	CASSQTFGYLNTEAFF
TRBD1	NA	TRBV27	TRBJ1-2	TGTGCCAGCACCCCCGGGACAGGGGGCCTCTATGGCTACACCTTC	CASTPGTGGLYGYTF
NA	NA	TRBV19	TRBJ1-2	TGTGCCAGTAGTATATGGGGGCAGAGCTATGGCTACACCTTC	CASSIWGQSYGYTF
NA	NA	TRBV27	TRBJ2-2	TGTGCCAGCAGTACCAGGGTCGCCGGGGAGCTGTTTTTT	CASSTRVAGELFF
NA	NA	TRBV19	TRBJ2-7	TGTGCCAGTACCGAACGTGGAGGGTGGGAGCAGTACTTC	CASTERGGWEQYF
TRBD1	NA	TRBV19	TRBJ1-2	TGTGCCAGTAGGATTGGACAGGGAAACTATGGCTACACCTTC	CASRIGQGNYGYTF
NA	NA	TRBV30	TRBJ1-2	TGTGCCTGGGCCTCCGGGGAAACCTATGGCTACACCTTC	CAWASGETYGYTF
NA	NA	TRBV9	TRBJ1-1	TGTGCCAGCAGCGTAGGTCCCCTACTGAACACTGAAGCTTTCTTT	CASSVGPLLNTEAFF
NA	few	TRBV19	TRBJ2-7	TGTGCCAGTAGTACCGGGGAGCTCACCTACGAGCAGTACTTC	CASSTGELTYEQYF
NA	once	TRBV7-9	TRBJ1-1	TGTGCCAGCAGCCGTGAAATACTAGAAGCTTTCTTT	CASSREILEAFF
NA	NA	TRBV19	TRBJ1-5	TGTGCCAGTAGTGGACCGGCAACAGGTTTAAGCAATCAGCCCCAGCATTTT	CASSGPATGLSNQPQHF
NA	NA	TRBV11-3	TRBJ2-7	TGTGCCAGCAGCCCAGGGAGGTTGGGGCCCTACGAGCAGTACTTC	CASSPGRLGPYEQYF
NA	NA	TRBV3-1/TRBV3-2	TRBJ2-2	TGTGCCAGCAGCCGTGCGCGTGCGTCCGGGGAGCTGTTTTTT	CASSRARASGELFF
NA	NA	TRBV30	TRBJ1-4	TGTGCCTGGAGCGTGGGGGGTTTGGATGAAAAACTGTTTTTT	CAWSVGGLDEKLFF
TRBD1	NA	TRBV2	TRBJ1-5	TGTGCCAGCAGTGGGGGGACAGGTCGTCAGCCCCAGCATTTT	CASSGGTGRQPQHF
NA	NA	TRBV12-3/TRBV12-4	TRBJ1-1	TGTGCCAGCAGGACAGACAGATACACTGAAGCTTTCTTT	CASRTDRYTEAFF
TRBD1	NA	TRBV6-5	TRBJ1-4	TGTGCCAGCAGATTCCAGGGGGCTGATGAAAAACTGTTTTTT	CASRFQGADEKLFF